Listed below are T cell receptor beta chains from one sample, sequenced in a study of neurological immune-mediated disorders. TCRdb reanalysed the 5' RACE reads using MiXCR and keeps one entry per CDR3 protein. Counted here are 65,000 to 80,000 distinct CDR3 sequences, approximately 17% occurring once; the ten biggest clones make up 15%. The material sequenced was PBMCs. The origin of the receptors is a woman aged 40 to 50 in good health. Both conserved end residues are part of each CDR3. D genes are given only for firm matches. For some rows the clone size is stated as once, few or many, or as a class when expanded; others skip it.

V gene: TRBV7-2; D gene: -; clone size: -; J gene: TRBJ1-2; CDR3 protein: CASSPTGGVNGYTF; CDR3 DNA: TGTGCCAGCAGCCCAACTGGCGGGGTTAATGGCTACACCTTC
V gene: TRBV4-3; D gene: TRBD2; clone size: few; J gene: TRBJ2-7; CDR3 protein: CASSQQGTSGPYEQYF; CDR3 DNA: TGCGCCAGCAGCCAACAGGGGACTAGCGGGCCCTACGAGCAGTACTTC
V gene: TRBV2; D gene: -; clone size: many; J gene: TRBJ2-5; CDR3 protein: CASRNRVTETQYF; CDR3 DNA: TGTGCCAGCAGAAACAGGGTTACAGAGACCCAGTACTTC
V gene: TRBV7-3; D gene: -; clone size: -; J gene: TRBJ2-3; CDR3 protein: CASSFGRSGTDTHYF; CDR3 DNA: TGTGCCAGCAGCTTCGGCCGCTCAGGCACAGATACGCATTATTTT
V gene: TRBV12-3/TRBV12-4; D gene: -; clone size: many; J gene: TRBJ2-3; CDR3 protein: CASVSFGTDTQYF; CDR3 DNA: TGTGCCAGCGTCAGCTTTGGCACAGATACGCAGTATTTT
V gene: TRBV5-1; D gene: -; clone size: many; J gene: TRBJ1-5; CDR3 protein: CASSDGRGNQPQHF; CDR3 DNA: TGCGCCAGCAGCGATGGACGCGGCAATCAGCCCCAGCATTTT
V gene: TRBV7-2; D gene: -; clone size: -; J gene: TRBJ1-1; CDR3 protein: CASSSARGSARSFF; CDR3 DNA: TGTGCCAGCAGCTCAGCGCGGGGGTCGGCCCGATCTTTCTTT
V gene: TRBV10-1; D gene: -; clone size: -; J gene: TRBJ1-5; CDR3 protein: CASSGHGNQPQHF; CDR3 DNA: TGCGCCAGCAGTGGGCACGGCAATCAGCCCCAGCATTTT
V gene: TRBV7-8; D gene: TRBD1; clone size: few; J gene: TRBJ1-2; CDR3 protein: CASSPTPTGAYGYTF; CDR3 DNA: TGTGCCAGCAGCCCAACTCCGACAGGGGCCTATGGCTACACCTTC
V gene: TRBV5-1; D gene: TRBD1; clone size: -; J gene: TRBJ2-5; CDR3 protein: CTSSLTGIQETQYF; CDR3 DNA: TGCACCAGCAGCTTGACAGGGATCCAAGAGACGCAGTACTTC